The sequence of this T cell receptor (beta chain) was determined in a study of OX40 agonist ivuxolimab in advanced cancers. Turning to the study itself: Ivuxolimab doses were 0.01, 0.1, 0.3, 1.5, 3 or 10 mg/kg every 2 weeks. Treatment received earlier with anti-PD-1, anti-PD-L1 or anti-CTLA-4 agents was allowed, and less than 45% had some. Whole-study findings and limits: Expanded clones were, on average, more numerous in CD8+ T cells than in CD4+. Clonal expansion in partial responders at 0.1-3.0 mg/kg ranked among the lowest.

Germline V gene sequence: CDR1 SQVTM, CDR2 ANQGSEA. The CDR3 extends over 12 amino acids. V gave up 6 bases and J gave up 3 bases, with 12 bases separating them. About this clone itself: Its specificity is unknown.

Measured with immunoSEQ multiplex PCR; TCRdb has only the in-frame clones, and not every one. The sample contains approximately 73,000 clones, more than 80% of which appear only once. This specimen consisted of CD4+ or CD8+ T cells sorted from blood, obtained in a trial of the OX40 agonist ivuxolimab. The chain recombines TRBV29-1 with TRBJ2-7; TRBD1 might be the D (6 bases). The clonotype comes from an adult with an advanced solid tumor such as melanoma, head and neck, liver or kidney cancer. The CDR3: CSVDDRYYEQYF. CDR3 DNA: TGCAGCGTAGACGACAGGTACTACGAGCAGTACTTC.